This T cell receptor (beta chain) was profiled in a study of Graves' ophthalmopathy and Graves' hyperthyroidism. Study overall: Peripheral blood was gathered at first diagnosis, ahead of any treatment whatsoever. Study-wide findings and caveats: Ophthalmopathy versus stable hyperthyroidism: 13-signature model gave around 85% sensitivity, 65% to 82% specificity. Blood contained most expanded thyroid clonotypes exceeding 0.001 frequency.

Concerning this clonotype itself: As yet, its antigen is unknown.

V gave up 8 bases and J gave up 0 bases; unmatched junction bases: 6. The CDR3 consists of 15 residues. In germline, CDR1 is SEHNR, CDR2 FQNEAQ (reference sequence). Amplification of the TCR beta CDR3 regions used RNA transcripts (as template). An initial RT-PCR round employing HTBI primers preceded a second-round multiplex PCR. TCRdb called the multiplex PCR reads again in MiXCR, with one record for every CDR3 protein. The table records under 200,000 distinct CDR3 sequences, approximately 40% of them present only once. The receptor comes from a middle-aged woman with Graves' ophthalmopathy. The sample consisted of peripheral blood. This rearrangement joins TRBV7-9 to TRBJ2-5, with TRBD2 matching over 10 bases. CDR3 sequence reads: CASPRTSGDQETQYF. The CDR3 nucleotides read TGTGCCAGCCCACGGACTAGCGGAGACCAAGAGACCCAGTACTTC.